This T cell receptor beta chain originates from a study of T cell repertoires in aging, cancer and after chemotherapy. Across the whole study: Six age groups, ranging from 30 or younger to 70 or older, included the donors. Study outcomes and limitations: Median generation probability rose over the chemotherapy interval in each cancer cohort, suggesting rebound thymic output.

Turning to this clonotype: Its antigen is as yet unknown.

The template was genomic DNA from peripheral blood, not RNA. V was pared by 1 base and J by 2 bases, with 4 bases of the junction left unmatched. In germline, CDR1 is LGHNT, CDR2 FRNRAP. The CDR3 consists of 15 residues. TRB rearrangements spanning V, D and J were amplified using mixed TRB-A/B primers. TCRdb re-derived calls from the multiplex PCR reads in MiXCR, one entry per CDR3 protein. The top ten hold 2% to 3% of the sample, which has about 13,000 distinct CDR3 sequences, roughly 26% seen once. The rearrangement uses TRBV12-5 and TRBJ2-5; 7 nucleotides align to TRBD2. The TCR was taken from a human donor in good health. Sequenced input: blood. As DNA, the CDR3 is TGTGCTAGTGGTTTGGGGTTCGGGGGGCAAGAGACCCAGTACTTC. The encoded protein is CASGLGFGGQETQYF.